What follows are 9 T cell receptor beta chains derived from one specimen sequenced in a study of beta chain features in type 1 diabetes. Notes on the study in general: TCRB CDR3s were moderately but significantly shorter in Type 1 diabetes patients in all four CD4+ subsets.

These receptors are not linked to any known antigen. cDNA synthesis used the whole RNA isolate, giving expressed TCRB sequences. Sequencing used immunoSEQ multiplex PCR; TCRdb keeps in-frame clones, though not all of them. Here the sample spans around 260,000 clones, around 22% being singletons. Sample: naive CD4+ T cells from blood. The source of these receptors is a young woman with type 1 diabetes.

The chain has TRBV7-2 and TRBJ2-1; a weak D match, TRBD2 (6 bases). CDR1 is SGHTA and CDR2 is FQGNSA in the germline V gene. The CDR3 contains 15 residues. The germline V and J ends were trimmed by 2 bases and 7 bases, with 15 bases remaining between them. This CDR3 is CASSLNGLRMNEQFF. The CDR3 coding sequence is TGTGCCAGCAGCTTAAACGGACTAAGGATGAATGAGCAGTTCTTC.

CDR3 amino acids: CASSLEGLVREWFF. CDR3 bases: TGTGCCAGCAGCTTAGAGGGTTTGGTGCGGGAGTGGTTCTTC. The rearrangement joins TRBV7-2 to TRBJ2-1; the match to TRBD2 covers 7 bases. CDR1 SGHTA and CDR2 FQGNSA come from the germline V gene. Trimming at V came to 1 base and at J to 15 bases, leaving 12 bases not matched to a gene. The CDR3 is 14 amino acids. The whole variable domain, filled in from reference TRBV7-2 and TRBJ2-1, reads GAGVSQSPSNKVTEKGKDVELRCDPISGHTALYWYRQSLGQGLEFLIYFQGNSAPDKSGLPSDRFSAERTGGSVSTLTIQRTQQEDSAVYLCASSLEGLVREWFFGPGTRLTVL.

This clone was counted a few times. The CDR3: CASSPSGSSYNEQFF. CDR3 nucleotides: TGTGCCAGCAGTCCTAGCGGGAGCTCCTACAATGAGCAGTTCTTC. V and J are TRBV6-5 and TRBJ2-1; 10 nucleotides line up with TRBD2. In germline, CDR1 is MNHEY, CDR2 SVGAGI. This CDR3 is 15 amino acids long. V trimming: 5 bases; J trimming: 0 bases; junction bases outside the gene matches: 1.

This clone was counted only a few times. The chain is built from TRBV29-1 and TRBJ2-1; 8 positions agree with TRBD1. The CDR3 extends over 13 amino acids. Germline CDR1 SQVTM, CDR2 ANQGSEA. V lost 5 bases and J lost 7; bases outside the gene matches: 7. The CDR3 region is CSVTQGASNEQFF. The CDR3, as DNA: TGCAGCGTTACCCAGGGGGCTTCAAATGAGCAGTTCTTC.

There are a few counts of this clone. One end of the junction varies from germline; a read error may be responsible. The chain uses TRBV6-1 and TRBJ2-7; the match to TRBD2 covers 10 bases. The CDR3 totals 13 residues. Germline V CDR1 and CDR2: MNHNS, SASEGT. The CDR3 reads CASSDQQRTSGFF. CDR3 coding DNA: TGTGCCAGCAGTGACCAACAACGGACTAGCGGTTTCTTC.

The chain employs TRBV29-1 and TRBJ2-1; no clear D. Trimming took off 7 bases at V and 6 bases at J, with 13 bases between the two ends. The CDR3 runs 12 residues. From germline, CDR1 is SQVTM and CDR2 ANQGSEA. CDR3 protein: CSATSTVNEQFF. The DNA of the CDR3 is TGCAGCGCTACTTCCACAGTCAATGAGCAGTTCTTC.

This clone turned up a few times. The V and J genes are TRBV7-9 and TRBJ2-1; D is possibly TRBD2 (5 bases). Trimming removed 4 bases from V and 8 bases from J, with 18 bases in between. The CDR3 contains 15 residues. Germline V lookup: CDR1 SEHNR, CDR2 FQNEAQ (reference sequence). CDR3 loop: CASSSRLTSHHEQFF. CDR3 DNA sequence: TGTGCCAGCAGCTCCCGACTAACATCGCATCATGAGCAGTTCTTC.

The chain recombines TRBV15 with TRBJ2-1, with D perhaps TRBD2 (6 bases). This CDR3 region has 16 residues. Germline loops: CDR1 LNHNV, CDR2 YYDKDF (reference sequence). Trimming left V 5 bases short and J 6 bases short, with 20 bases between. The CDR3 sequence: CATSDSRVASANEQFF. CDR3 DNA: TGTGCCACCAGCGACTCTCGGGTGGCTAGCGCCAATGAGCAGTTCTTC.

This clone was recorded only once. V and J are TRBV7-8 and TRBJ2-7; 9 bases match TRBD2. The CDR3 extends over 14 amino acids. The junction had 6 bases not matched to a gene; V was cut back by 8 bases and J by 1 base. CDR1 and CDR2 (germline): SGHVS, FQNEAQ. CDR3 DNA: TGTGCCAGCGTGAGGACTAGCGAGTCCTACGAGCAGTACTTC. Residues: CASVRTSESYEQYF.